This TCR beta chain was sequenced in a study of blood T cell repertoires in COVID-19. Some clones are missing from TCRdb's copy, which holds only in-frame ones; the method was immunoSEQ multiplex PCR. The sample yields about 340,000 clones, around 83% seen once. Germline V CDR1 and CDR2: MDHEN, SYDVKM. The CDR3 sequence is 16 residues long. The V gene lost 5 bases and the J gene lost 0 bases, with 16 bases spanning the gap. The chain uses TRBV28 and TRBJ1-1; the D is unclear. Sequencing was performed on peripheral blood. This TCR was recovered from a man between 25 and 39 years old with active or convalescent COVID-19. CDR3 sequence reads: CASSTVGGLMNTEAFF. CDR3 coding DNA: TGTGCCAGCAGTACCGTCGGAGGACTCATGAACACTGAAGCTTTCTTT.